Given below is one T cell receptor beta chain in context. No antigen is known for it. Profiling relied on immunoSEQ multiplex PCR, and the TCRdb table lists in-frame clones only, not all of them. The sample includes fewer than 25,000 clones, roughly 68% seen only once; the top ten take about 13%. The entry originates in a study of OX40 agonist ivuxolimab in advanced cancers. Whole-study context: Under the entry rules, prior anti-PD-1, anti-PD-L1 or anti-CTLA-4 therapy was allowed, and more than 35% had some.

Study-wide results and limits: Low normalized clonal expansion also occurred in some nonresponding patients.

The CDR3 is made up of 20 amino acids. In germline, CDR1 is MNHEY, CDR2 SMNVEV (reference sequence). V lost 5 bases and J lost 1, with 24 bases in between. V gene TRBV27 combines with J gene TRBJ2-6; the D gene is possibly TRBD1 (6 bases). The TCR sequence derives from an adult with an advanced solid tumor such as melanoma, head and neck, liver or kidney cancer. The sample in question was CD4+ or CD8+ T cells sorted from blood, obtained in a trial of the OX40 agonist ivuxolimab. The CDR3 reads CASSKSPARDKYSGANVLTF. The CDR3 region has the DNA TGTGCCAGCAGTAAGTCCCCCGCCCGGGACAAATATTCTGGGGCCAACGTCCTGACTTTC.